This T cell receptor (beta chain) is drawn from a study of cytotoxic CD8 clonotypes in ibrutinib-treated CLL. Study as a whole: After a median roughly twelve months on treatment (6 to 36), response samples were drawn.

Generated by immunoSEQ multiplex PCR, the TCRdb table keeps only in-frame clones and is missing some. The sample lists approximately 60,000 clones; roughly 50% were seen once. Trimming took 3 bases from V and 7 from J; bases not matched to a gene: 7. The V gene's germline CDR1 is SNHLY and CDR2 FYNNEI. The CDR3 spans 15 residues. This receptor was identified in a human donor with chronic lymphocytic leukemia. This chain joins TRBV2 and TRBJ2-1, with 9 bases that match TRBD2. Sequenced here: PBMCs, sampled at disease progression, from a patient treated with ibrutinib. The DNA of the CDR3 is TGTGCCAGCAGTGAGAAAGCGGGGGGTTATAATGAGCAGTTCTTC. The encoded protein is CASSEKAGGYNEQFF.